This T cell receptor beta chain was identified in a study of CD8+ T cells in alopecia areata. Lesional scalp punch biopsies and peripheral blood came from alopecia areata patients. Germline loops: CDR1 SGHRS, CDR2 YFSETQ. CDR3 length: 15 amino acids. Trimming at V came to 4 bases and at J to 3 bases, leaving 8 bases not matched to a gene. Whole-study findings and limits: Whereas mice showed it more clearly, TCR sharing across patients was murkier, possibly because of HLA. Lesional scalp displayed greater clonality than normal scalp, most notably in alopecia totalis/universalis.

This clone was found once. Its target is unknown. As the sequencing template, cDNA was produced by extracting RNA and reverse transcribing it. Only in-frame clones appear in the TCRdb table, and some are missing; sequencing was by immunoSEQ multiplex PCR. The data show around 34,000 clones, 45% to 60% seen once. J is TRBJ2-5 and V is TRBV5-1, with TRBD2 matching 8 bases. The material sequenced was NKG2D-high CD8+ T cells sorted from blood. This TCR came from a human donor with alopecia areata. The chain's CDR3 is CASSVEPLAEETQYF. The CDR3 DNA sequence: TGCGCCAGCAGCGTGGAGCCACTAGCGGAAGAGACCCAGTACTTC.